This TCR beta chain was captured by sequencing in a study of T cells after yellow fever vaccination. The overall study: Low-cell-number fractions underwent preparation using SMART-Seq v4 Ultra Low Input. General study findings and limits: The booster response re-showed most primary clones: approximately 95% CD4, around 85% CD8.

This clonotype turned up a few times. Its matching antigen is unknown. Trimming cost V 6 bases and J 5 bases; bases outside gene matches: 5. Germline values: CDR1 MNHEY, CDR2 SVGAGI. There are 13 residues in the CDR3. Template switching with 5'RACE generated the TCR cDNA and added a universal primer site and UMIs. MiXCR, applied by TCRdb to the 5' RACE reads, yields one record per CDR3 protein. This sample has 200,000 to 250,000 distinct CDR3 sequences, with approximately 3% found just once. The sequenced sample was CD4+ T cells sorted from PBMCs, obtained 10 days after the yellow fever booster vaccination. This clonotype was sampled from a man between 18 and 29 years old who received the YFV17D yellow fever vaccine. This chain joins TRBV6-5 and TRBJ2-5; 8 nucleotides match TRBD2. The CDR3 is CASSGGAGETQYF. The CDR3, as DNA: TGTGCCAGCAGCGGGGGGGCCGGGGAGACCCAGTACTTC.